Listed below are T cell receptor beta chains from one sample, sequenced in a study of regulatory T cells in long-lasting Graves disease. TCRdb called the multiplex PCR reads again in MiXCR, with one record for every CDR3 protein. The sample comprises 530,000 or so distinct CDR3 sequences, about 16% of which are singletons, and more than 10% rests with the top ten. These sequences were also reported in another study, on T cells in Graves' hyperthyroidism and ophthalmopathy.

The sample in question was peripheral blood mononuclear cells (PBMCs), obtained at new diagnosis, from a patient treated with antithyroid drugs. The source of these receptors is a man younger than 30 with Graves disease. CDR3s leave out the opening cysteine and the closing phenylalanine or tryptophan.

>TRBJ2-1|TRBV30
AWSQGLAVYNEQF
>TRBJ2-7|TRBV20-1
SARWAGPISYEQY
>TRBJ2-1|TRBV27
ASSLKQYIGEQF
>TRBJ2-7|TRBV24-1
ATAPGDMGEQY
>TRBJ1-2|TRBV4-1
ASSHPADRESGYT
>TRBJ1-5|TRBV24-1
ATRTGGNQPQH
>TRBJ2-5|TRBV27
ASRSRGYQETQY
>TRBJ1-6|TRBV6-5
ASSYSRQIPNSPLH
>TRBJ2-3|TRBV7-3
ASSSSLPPGKADTQY
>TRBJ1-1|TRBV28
ASNNWGAEAF
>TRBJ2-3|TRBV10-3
AISVRDSSTDTQY
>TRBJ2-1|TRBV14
ASSQDLLAGGGNEQF
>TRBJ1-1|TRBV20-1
SATAGLKMNTVAF
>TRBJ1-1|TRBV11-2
ASSSPSRVEAF
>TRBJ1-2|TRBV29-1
SVDTTGGGYGYT
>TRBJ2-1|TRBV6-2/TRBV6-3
ASKGGPSYNEQF
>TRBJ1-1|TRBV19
ASTLGGPRSNTEAF
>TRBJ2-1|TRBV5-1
ASSLSGSPLNEQF
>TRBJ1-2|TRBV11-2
ASSPRDRAWYGYT
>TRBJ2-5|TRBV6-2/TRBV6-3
ASRRSQETQY
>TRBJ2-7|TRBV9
ASSVGSGSTYEQY
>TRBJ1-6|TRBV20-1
SACTGNSPLH
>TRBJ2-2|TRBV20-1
SAGLAGPGELF
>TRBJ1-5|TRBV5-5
ASSSTGQNQPQH
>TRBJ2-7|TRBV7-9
ASSPQLDRGGSWEQY
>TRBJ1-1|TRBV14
ASSQGTANTEAF
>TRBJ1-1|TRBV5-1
ASSLDRSQSNTEAF
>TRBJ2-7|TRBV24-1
ATSDFGASGSYEQY
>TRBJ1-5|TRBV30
AWSSGVGNQPQH
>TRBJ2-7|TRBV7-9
ASRRGQSYEQY
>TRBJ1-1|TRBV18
ASSRDQNTEAF
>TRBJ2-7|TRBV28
ASNGRSYEQY
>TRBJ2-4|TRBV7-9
ASSAIAGGAKNIQY
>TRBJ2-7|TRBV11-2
ASSPVEQGQGKEQY
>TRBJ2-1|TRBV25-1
ASTRGLAPWREQF
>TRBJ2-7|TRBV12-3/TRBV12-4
ASSFRTGEVNEQY
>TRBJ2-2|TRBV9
ASSVAPAGGTGELF
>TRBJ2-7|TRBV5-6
ASSAGLGGLYEQY
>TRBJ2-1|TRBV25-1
ASSEGTSGRLDEQF
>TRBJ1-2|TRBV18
ASSQSDYGYT
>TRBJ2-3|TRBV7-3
ASSSFTGGADTQY
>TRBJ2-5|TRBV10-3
AISQGTETQY
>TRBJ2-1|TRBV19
ASKGTRINEQF
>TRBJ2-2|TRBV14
ASSPTNTGELF
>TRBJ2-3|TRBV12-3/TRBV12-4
ASSGTSGSITDTQY
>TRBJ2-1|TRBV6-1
ASSEDRGVEQF
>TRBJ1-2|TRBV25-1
ATRAGVHYGYT
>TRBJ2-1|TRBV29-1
SVEDAGGGSFYEQF